The rows below give T cell receptor beta chains drawn from one sample of a study of radiation and T cells in renal cell carcinoma. Generated by immunoSEQ multiplex PCR, the TCRdb table keeps only in-frame clones and is missing some. The sample has over 15,000 clones; roughly 54% are singletons. This specimen was tumor tissue, taken from a patient whose treatment included radiotherapy and nephrectomy. These receptors were taken from a man between 50 and 59 years old with renal cell carcinoma. CDR3s include the opening cysteine and the closing phenylalanine or tryptophan. Fields, in order: CDR3 length, D gene, clone size, J gene, V gene, CDR3 DNA, CDR3 protein. A D gene is named only where the DNA matches it firmly. Size is stated for part of the rows, as once, few or many counts, or as a class when the clone is expanded.

14	-	-	TRBJ2-5	TRBV5-1	TGCGCCAGCAGCTTGGCCCGCGGGGAAGAGACCCAGTACTTC	CASSLARGEETQYF
13	-	few	TRBJ1-5	TRBV29-1	TGCAGCGTTCGGGAGGGGCTAGATCAGCCCCAGCATTTT	CSVREGLDQPQHF
15	TRBD1	many	TRBJ2-3	TRBV7-2	TGTGCCAGCAGCTCACAGGGGATTAGCACAGATACGCAGTATTTT	CASSSQGISTDTQYF
15	-	-	TRBJ1-5	TRBV10-3	TGTGCCATCAGTGATAGTCGGAATAGCAATCAGCCCCAGCATTTT	CAISDSRNSNQPQHF
16	-	few	TRBJ2-3	TRBV4-1	TGCGCCAGCAGCCAAGTTCCTAGCGTTCGCACAGATACGCAGTATTTT	CASSQVPSVRTDTQYF
17	-	many	TRBJ1-6	TRBV7-2	TGTGCCAGCAGCCAGGCCCTGGTGGTATATGGGGATTCACCCCTCCACTTT	CASSQALVVYGDSPLHF
13	TRBD1	-	TRBJ2-7	TRBV18	TGTGCCAGCTCCTCGGGGACAGACTACGAGCAGTACTTC	CASSSGTDYEQYF
14	-	few	TRBJ2-7	TRBV19	TGTGCCAGTAGTATAGGCCGGCGCAGGGACGAGCAGTACTTC	CASSIGRRRDEQYF
15	-	-	TRBJ1-1	TRBV27	TGTGCCAGCAGTTTACTGGAAAGGATAGGCACTGAAGCTTTCTTT	CASSLLERIGTEAFF
14	-	few	TRBJ1-5	TRBV5-5	TGTGCCAGCAGCTTGGTTCTGCGAAATCAGCCCCAGCATTTT	CASSLVLRNQPQHF
14	-	-	TRBJ1-2	TRBV7-9	TGTGCCAGCAGCCAAGGGGGGTTTGACTATGGCTACACCTTC	CASSQGGFDYGYTF
15	-	-	TRBJ2-3	TRBV7-8	TGTGCCAGCAGCTTAGTGGGGACTAGCACAGATACGCAGTATTTT	CASSLVGTSTDTQYF
18	-	once	TRBJ2-1	TRBV5-6	TGTGCCAGCAGCTTGGTTCCCCCAGGCAGGGGGGTTGTCAATGAGCAGTTCTTC	CASSLVPPGRGVVNEQFF
14	-	few	TRBJ1-6	TRBV5-1	TGCGCCAGCAGCTTGGCACAGAATAATTCACCCCTCCACTTT	CASSLAQNNSPLHF
13	-	few	TRBJ1-1	TRBV5-1	TGCGCCAGCAGCCGAGGGGAGAACACTGAAGCTTTCTTT	CASSRGENTEAFF
14	-	-	TRBJ1-1	TRBV7-8	TGTGCCAGCAGCTTAATGTCCATGAACACTGAAGCTTTCTTT	CASSLMSMNTEAFF
12	-	-	TRBJ2-3	TRBV30	TGTGCCTGGAACCGGAGGACAGCTACGCAGTATTTT	CAWNRRTATQYF
15	-	few	TRBJ2-3	TRBV5-1	TGCGCCAGCAGCTTGCTGGGGAGTAGCACAGATACGCAGTATTTT	CASSLLGSSTDTQYF
15	-	-	TRBJ2-7	TRBV23-1	TGCGCCAACAGTCAATCAGTAGAACAGCCTTCGGAGCAGTACTTC	CANSQSVEQPSEQYF
15	-	-	TRBJ1-4	TRBV4-1	TGCGCCAGCAGCTATTCTGGGGGGGTGCGTGAAAAACTGTTTTTT	CASSYSGGVREKLFF
14	TRBD1	-	TRBJ1-5	TRBV2	TGTGCCAGCGGGGGACAGGGTCTATATCAGCCCCAGCATTTT	CASGGQGLYQPQHF
13	-	-	TRBJ1-1	TRBV11-2	TGTGCCAGCAGCCGGCTGGGGAGCACTGAAGCTTTCTTT	CASSRLGSTEAFF
16	TRBD1	few	TRBJ1-6	TRBV6-1	TGTGCCAGCAGTGAGCATGGACAGGGGAATAATTCACCCCTCCACTTT	CASSEHGQGNNSPLHF
16	TRBD2	-	TRBJ2-7	TRBV27	TGTGCCAGCAGTTCCCACACTAGCGGAAGCTCCTACGAGCAGTACTTC	CASSSHTSGSSYEQYF
13	-	-	TRBJ2-5	TRBV7-8	TGTGCCAGCAGCTTAGTGGGGGTAGAGACCCAGTACTTC	CASSLVGVETQYF
13	-	-	TRBJ1-2	TRBV10-3	TGTGCCATCAGAGAGGATTTCGGTTATGGCTACACCTTC	CAIREDFGYGYTF
13	-	once	TRBJ2-3	TRBV5-1	TGCGCCAGCAGCTCGCCTGACACAGATACGCAGTATTTT	CASSSPDTDTQYF